A single sample gave rise to the 6 T cell receptor beta chains below, sequenced in a study of cytomegalovirus exposure and HLA in healthy donors. In the PCR, 60 Vbeta and 13 Jbeta primers were used. Data came from immunoSEQ multiplex PCR; TCRdb stores just in-frame clones and leaves some out. In the table there are some 110,000 clones, over 65% of which are singletons. Sequencing used PBMCs. These receptors all stem from a woman between 50 and 59 years old in good health and CMV-seropositive.

V and J are TRBV4-3 and TRBJ1-2; D unclear. The V gene's germline CDR1 is LGHNA and CDR2 YSLEER. Trimming took off 7 bases at V and 4 bases at J, with 13 bases between the two ends. CDR3 size: 13 residues. This CDR3 reads CASKPSSGYGYTF. The CDR3 coding sequence is TGCGCCAGCAAGCCTTCCTCCGGCTATGGCTACACCTTC.

The chain is built from TRBV7-2 and TRBJ2-2; maybe TRBD2 (5 bases). The V gene's germline CDR1 is SGHTA and CDR2 FQGNSA. V lost 3 bases, J lost 4 bases, and 9 bases lay in between. The CDR3 has 14 residues. The CDR3 loop is CASSFGIATGELFF. The CDR3 DNA is TGTGCCAGCAGCTTCGGGATCGCCACCGGGGAGCTGTTTTTT.

The J gene is TRBJ1-3, the V gene TRBV5-4, with D perhaps matching TRBD1 (6 bases). V was trimmed by 3 bases and J by 2 bases, leaving 15 bases between them. CDR3 length: 16 residues. Germline V gene lookup returns CDR1 SGHNT and CDR2 YYREEE (reference sequence). CDR3 residues: CASSSNSGDPGNTIYF. The CDR3 DNA is TGTGCCAGCAGCTCAAACTCAGGGGACCCTGGAAACACCATATATTTT.

The V call is TRBV28, the J call TRBJ2-7; TRBD2 might be the D (6 bases). This CDR3 is 15 amino acids long. Germline lookup yields CDR1 MDHEN and CDR2 SYDVKM. Between the trimmed V and J ends, which lost 2 bases and 2 bases, there was a span of 13 bases. CDR3 nucleotides: TGTGCCAGCAGTTTAGGAGGGCAGGGACCCTACGAGCAGTACTTC. Its translation: CASSLGGQGPYEQYF.

The rearrangement joins TRBV18 to TRBJ1-3, with D unclear. This CDR3 is built from 16 residues. Trimming cost V 2 bases and J 4 bases, with 15 bases left between them. Germline CDR1 KGHSH, CDR2 LQKENI. This CDR3 is CASSPKQLEIGNTIYF. CDR3 sequence (DNA): TGTGCCAGCTCACCAAAACAGCTGGAAATCGGAAACACCATATATTTT.

The count of this clone is one. This chain uses TRBV27 with TRBJ2-1, with 8 bases that match TRBD1. The CDR3 has 16 amino acids. V gave up 5 bases and J gave up 1 base; unmatched junction bases: 7. CDR1 is MNHEY, CDR2 SMNVEV, per germline (reference sequence). The CDR3 DNA reads as TGTGCCAGCAGTGCGGACAGGGTTTGGTCCTACAATGAGCAGTTCTTC. Its protein is CASSADRVWSYNEQFF.